The rows below give T cell receptor beta chains drawn from one sample of a study of regulatory T cells in long-lasting Graves disease. TCRdb called the multiplex PCR reads again in MiXCR, with one record for every CDR3 protein. The table has hundreds of thousands of distinct CDR3 sequences, 15% to 20% seen once. The sample was also linked to a second study, of T cells in Graves' hyperthyroidism and ophthalmopathy.

The material was peripheral blood mononuclear cells (PBMCs), obtained at new diagnosis, from a patient treated with antithyroid drugs. These TCRs come from a woman aged 25 to 45 with Graves disease. CDR3s include the opening cysteine and the closing phenylalanine or tryptophan. The D gene is left open where the match is weak. Clone size is shown for a subset of rows, as once, few, many or a class of expanded clone.

cdr3_aa | cdr3_nt | cdr3_length | j_call | v_call | clone_size | d_call
CASSGFGSLTYNEQFF | TGTGCCAGCAGCGGGTTCGGGTCTTTAACCTACAATGAGCAGTTCTTC | 16 | TRBJ2-1 | TRBV7-8 | many | NA
CASSEDLTIHTQYF | TGTGCCAGCAGTGAAGACTTGACTATACATACGCAGTATTTT | 14 | TRBJ2-3 | TRBV2 | many | NA
CASSYSMGTEAFF | TGTGCCAGCAGTTACTCAATGGGGACTGAAGCTTTCTTT | 13 | TRBJ1-1 | TRBV6-5 | many | NA
CASSPASGGYEQYFGPGQPQHF | NA | 22 | TRBJ1-5 | TRBV28 | NA | NA
CSTDRAEAFF | TGCAGCACTGACAGGGCCGAAGCTTTCTTT | 10 | TRBJ1-1 | TRBV29-1 | many | TRBD1
CASSSTMKKDLHQGRPLHF | TGTGCCAGCAGTTCCACCATGAAAAAGGACCTTCACCAAGGGAGACCCCTCCACTTT | 19 | TRBJ1-6 | TRBV28 | many | NA
CSARKGGGPGETQYF | TGCAGTGCTAGAAAGGGGGGAGGCCCTGGGGAGACCCAGTACTTC | 15 | TRBJ2-5 | TRBV20-1 | few | NA
CSGVTGPGSFTDTQYF | TGCAGCGGCGTCACGGGGCCAGGGTCATTCACAGATACGCAGTATTTT | 16 | TRBJ2-3 | TRBV29-1 | many | NA
CASRPRTNTEAFF | TGTGCCAGCAGACCTCGAACCAACACTGAAGCTTTCTTT | 13 | TRBJ1-1 | TRBV28 | many | NA
CASSVDSSDYNEQFF | TGTGCCAGCAGCGTAGACTCTAGCGACTACAATGAGCAGTTCTTC | 15 | TRBJ2-1 | TRBV9 | NA | NA
CASSLLAGVSGANVLTF | TGTGCCAGCAGCTTACTGGCGGGAGTGTCTGGGGCCAACGTCCTGACTTTC | 17 | TRBJ2-6 | TRBV7-2 | NA | TRBD2
CASSIGPENTEAFF | TGTGCCAGTAGTATAGGTCCAGAGAACACTGAAGCTTTCTTT | 14 | TRBJ1-1 | TRBV19 | NA | NA
CASSQPPDRPALHF | TGTGCCAGTAGCCAACCCCCGGACCGCCCGGCCCTCCACTTT | 14 | TRBJ1-6 | TRBV19 | few | NA
CASRTSGRMYNEQFF | TGTGCCAGCAGGACAAGCGGGAGGATGTACAATGAGCAGTTCTTC | 15 | TRBJ2-1 | TRBV12-3/TRBV12-4 | many | TRBD2
CASSSGQGLRGTEAFF | TGTGCCAGCAGTTCGGGACAGGGGCTCCGGGGCACTGAAGCTTTCTTT | 16 | TRBJ1-1 | TRBV7-2 | many | TRBD1
CATSAGDRSTDTQYF | TGTGCCACCAGTGCCGGGGACAGAAGCACAGATACGCAGTATTTT | 15 | TRBJ2-3 | TRBV24-1 | NA | TRBD1
CASSPEYNSPLHF | TGTGCCAGCAGCCCAGAGTATAATTCACCCCTCCACTTT | 13 | TRBJ1-6 | TRBV2 | many | NA
CASGLISGRSNEQFF | TGTGCTAGTGGTTTGATCAGCGGGAGGTCCAATGAGCAGTTCTTC | 15 | TRBJ2-1 | TRBV12-5 | many | TRBD2
CASSSTGGSLETQYF | TGTGCCAGCAGCAGCACAGGGGGCAGCTTGGAGACCCAGTACTTC | 15 | TRBJ2-5 | TRBV12-3/TRBV12-4 | many | TRBD1
CASEDWKEGRETQYF | TGTGCCAGCGAGGATTGGAAGGAGGGCCGAGAGACCCAGTACTTC | 15 | TRBJ2-5 | TRBV2 | few | NA
CASSPRVTGDTGELFF | TGTGCCAGCAGCCCACGGGTGACAGGGGACACCGGGGAGCTGTTTTTT | 16 | TRBJ2-2 | TRBV11-2 | few | TRBD1
CATLDYIYNEQFF | TGTGCCACACTTGACTATATCTACAATGAGCAGTTCTTC | 13 | TRBJ2-1 | TRBV10-3 | few | NA